Below, 2 T cell receptor beta chains from the same sample are listed, as sequenced in a study of low-dose radiotherapy and immunotherapy resistance in tumors (dated by TCRdb to the early 2020s). The time point label for this specimen denotes: after trial treatment. The treatment or condition label on this specimen signifies: LDRT plus nivolumab, ipilimumab, low-dose cyclophosphamide and aspirin (RACIN trial). The reads were generated on an Illumina HiSeq 2500. Superscript III and a set of TRAV- and TRBV-specific primers were used to synthesize first-strand cDNA, so that both TCRalpha and TCRbeta chains were covered. TCRs were amplified with Phusion for approximately 21 PCR cycles, with a constant-region primer paired with the adapter attached to the V primers. TCRdb took the public reads, trimmed them with fastp at Q25, ran MiXCR for clone calling and kept in-frame beta chains. Rows with one shared CDR3 protein collapse into an entry with the most common genes and DNA. In this sample the table shows around 60,000 distinct CDR3 sequences, roughly 23% of which occur a single time. 6.5% to 7% of the sample is taken by the ten largest.

The specimen comprised PBMCs, sampled after low-dose radiotherapy plus immunotherapy. The receptors here all came from a male donor with prostate cancer.

The V and J genes are TRBV6-1 and TRBJ2-7; no reliable D call. V lost 7 bases, J lost 7 bases, and 23 bases lay in between. CDR3 length: 15 amino acids. Looked up from germline, CDR1 is MNHNS and CDR2 is SASEGT. The CDR3 DNA sequence: TGTGCCAGCAATAGTATCGGGTCACCCGGTCTAGAGCAGTACTTC. It codes for CASNSIGSPGLEQYF.

This chain connects TRBV19 to TRBJ2-1; 7 nucleotides align to TRBD1. The V segment lost 3 bases and the J segment 4 bases; nucleotides outside the gene matches: 3. The germline V gene has CDR1 LNHDA and CDR2 SQIVND (reference sequence). This CDR3 is 14 amino acids long. Here the CDR3 reads CASSMGQRYNEQFF. Here the CDR3 DNA reads TGTGCCAGTAGTATGGGACAGCGTTACAATGAGCAGTTCTTC.